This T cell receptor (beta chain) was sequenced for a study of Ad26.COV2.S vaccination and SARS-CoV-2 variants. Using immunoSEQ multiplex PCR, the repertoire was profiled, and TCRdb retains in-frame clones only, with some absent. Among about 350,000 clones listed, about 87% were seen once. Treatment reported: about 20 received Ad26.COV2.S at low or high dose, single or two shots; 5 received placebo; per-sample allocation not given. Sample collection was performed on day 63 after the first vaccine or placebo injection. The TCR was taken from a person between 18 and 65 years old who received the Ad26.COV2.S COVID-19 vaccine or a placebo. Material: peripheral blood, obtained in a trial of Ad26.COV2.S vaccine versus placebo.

CDR3 in DNA: TGTGCCAGCAGCTTAGCCCTCGGCGGGAGGGCCTACACCGGGGAGCTGTTTTTT. It codes for CASSLALGGRAYTGELFF. The chain carries TRBV7-9 and TRBJ2-2; 9 nucleotides align to TRBD2. CDR1 and CDR2 (germline): SEHNR, FQNEAQ (reference sequence). This CDR3 is 18 amino acids long. J was trimmed by 3 bases and V by 0 bases; bases with no gene match: 8.